Shown below are 9 T cell receptor beta chains from a single sample sequenced in a study of blood T cell repertoires in COVID-19. Assay: immunoSEQ multiplex PCR; the TCRdb copy retains only in-frame clones and omits some. The sample gives roughly 240,000 clones, around 86% of which show up once; 3% is in the top ten. Sequenced: peripheral blood. The receptors come from a woman aged 25-40 years who had recovered from COVID-19.

The chain is built from TRBV4-2 and TRBJ2-5; the match to TRBD2 covers 13 bases. Trimming removed 4 bases from V and 5 bases from J; junction bases left unmatched: 7. The CDR3 sequence is 16 residues long. Germline V lookup: CDR1 LGHNA, CDR2 YNFKEQ. CDR3 region: CASSPRTSGGWETQYF. CDR3 nucleotide sequence: TGTGCCAGCAGCCCACGGACTAGCGGGGGTTGGGAGACCCAGTACTTC.

The chain links TRBV7-9 to TRBJ2-3; a possible D gene is TRBD1 (6 bases). Germline V lookup: CDR1 SEHNR, CDR2 FQNEAQ (reference sequence). Trimming left V 4 bases short and J 3 bases short, with 8 bases between. This CDR3 has 13 amino acids. CDR3 residues: CASSSGQTDTQYF. CDR3 coding DNA: TGTGCCAGCAGCTCCGGACAGACAGATACGCAGTATTTT.

The chain has TRBV2 and TRBJ1-5; D is ambiguous. Trimming stripped 3 bases from V and 5 bases from J, with 14 bases between. The CDR3 extends over 15 amino acids. CDR1 is SNHLY and CDR2 is FYNNEI in the germline V gene. The CDR3 loop is CASSEERSAYQPQHF. CDR3 bases: TGTGCCAGCAGTGAGGAGCGCTCCGCCTATCAGCCCCAGCATTTT.

The V gene is TRBV7-9, the J gene TRBJ1-6, with D tentatively TRBD1 (5 bases). Germline assignment: CDR1 SEHNR and CDR2 FQNEAQ (reference sequence). CDR3 length: 16 amino acids. V lost 3 bases to trimming and J lost 2 bases, with 11 bases between them. CDR3 coding DNA: TGTGCCAGCAGCTTTGCCCCACAGGCCTATAATTCACCCCTCCACTTT. It codes for CASSFAPQAYNSPLHF.

The rearrangement uses TRBV27 and TRBJ2-7; TRBD2 matches 8 bases. The CDR3 runs to 17 residues. With 5 bases clipped from V and 4 bases from J, the junction kept 16 bases outside the gene matches. Germline assignment: CDR1 MNHEY and CDR2 SMNVEV (reference sequence). The CDR3 is CASSISERGTRVYEQYF. The CDR3 nucleotides are TGTGCCAGCAGTATCTCGGAGCGGGGGACTCGCGTTTACGAGCAGTACTTC.

V is TRBV18 and J is TRBJ1-1; D gene uncertain. V lost 9 bases, J lost 0 bases, and 23 bases lay in between. The CDR3 contains 17 residues. Germline loops: CDR1 KGHSH, CDR2 LQKENI. The CDR3 DNA sequence: TGTGCCAGTTCCCTCGAGTCACGAAACTCAATGAACACTGAAGCTTTCTTT. It is translated as CASSLESRNSMNTEAFF.

The rearrangement joins TRBV7-3 to TRBJ2-5; TRBD1 matches 8 bases. This CDR3 has 15 amino acids. With V trimmed by 5 bases and J by 3 bases, 8 bases remained unmatched. Germline CDR1 and CDR2: SGHTA and FQGTGA. In nucleotides, the CDR3 is TGTGCCAGCAGCCTCAGGGGGCGCAGGGAAGAGACCCAGTACTTC. Amino acids: CASSLRGRREETQYF.

The rearrangement uses TRBV6-1 and TRBJ2-1, with 8 bases aligning to TRBD2. CDR1 and CDR2 from the germline V gene are MNHNS and SASEGT. This CDR3 contains 15 residues. After removal of 0 bases from V and 5 bases from J, the junction contained 3 bases not matched to a gene. The CDR3 sequence: CASSEAAGEHNEQFF. As DNA, the CDR3 is TGTGCCAGCAGTGAAGCAGCGGGGGAACACAATGAGCAGTTCTTC.

The chain employs TRBV6-2 or TRBV6-3 and TRBJ2-1, with D perhaps matching TRBD1 (6 bases). The CDR3 totals 14 residues. Trimming removed 2 bases from V and 1 base from J, with 6 bases in between. The germline V gene encodes CDR1 MNHEY and CDR2 SVGEGT. The CDR3 sequence is CASSYDRSYNEQFF. For the CDR3, the DNA is TGTGCCAGCAGTTACGACAGGTCCTACAATGAGCAGTTCTTC.